These T cell receptor beta chains were read from a single sample in a study of early stage breast cancer tumors. The assay was immunoSEQ multiplex PCR, and TCRdb's table has in-frame clones only and misses some. The sample holds about 70,000 clones, 65% to 85% seen once. Sequenced input: blood. All receptors come from a person in their 40s with breast cancer. Both conserved end residues are part of each CDR3. Each record gives: J gene, V gene, clone size, D gene, CDR3 DNA, CDR3 protein. A D gene is named only where the DNA matches it firmly. A row's size may be missing; if present it is once, few, many or a size class.

TRBJ2-1 TRBV5-4 NA TRBD2 TGTGCCAGCAGCTTGGGCCCCCTAGCGGGAGTATACAATGAGCAGTTCTTC CASSLGPLAGVYNEQFF
TRBJ2-6 TRBV15 few NA TGTGCCACCAGCAGAGATAGGGGAAAAGCCAACGTCCTGACTTTC CATSRDRGKANVLTF
TRBJ2-1 TRBV7-9 once TRBD1 TGTGCCAGCAGCCAGACAGGGGCCGTCGAGCAGTTCTTC CASSQTGAVEQFF
TRBJ1-4 TRBV7-3 NA NA TGTGCCAGCAGCTCGGGGGCGGGGGAAAAACTGTTTTTT CASSSGAGEKLFF
TRBJ1-2 TRBV19 few NA TGTGCCAGTAGTATGGTCTCAGCGCACTATGGCTACACCTTC CASSMVSAHYGYTF
TRBJ2-1 TRBV4-1 NA NA TGCGCCAGCAGCCAAGAAAGTAGCGACCGGGTCGGGCAGTTCTTC CASSQESSDRVGQFF
TRBJ1-4 TRBV25-1 NA NA TGTGCCAGCAGTGAATACGGGGGGATATCTAATGAAAAACTGTTTTTT CASSEYGGISNEKLFF
TRBJ1-4 TRBV4-1 NA TRBD1 TGCGCCAGCAGCCAAGGGGACAGGACTCATGAAAAACTGTTTTTT CASSQGDRTHEKLFF
TRBJ1-1 TRBV6-5 NA NA TGTGCCAGCAGTTACTCGAGTGAAAACACTGAAGCTTTCTTT CASSYSSENTEAFF
TRBJ2-1 TRBV5-6 NA TRBD2 TGTGCCAGCAGAGATCTAGCGGTCTCCTACAATGAGCAGTTCTTC CASRDLAVSYNEQFF
TRBJ1-4 TRBV5-6 NA NA TGTGCCAGCAGCGTGGACCCAACAACTAATGAAAAACTGTTTTTT CASSVDPTTNEKLFF
TRBJ2-7 TRBV7-9 few TRBD1 TGTGCCAGCAGCTTATCAGGACAGGGAGTCGAGCAGTACTTC CASSLSGQGVEQYF
TRBJ2-7 TRBV9 NA NA TGTGCCAGCAGCGTAGACCAGGCGTCCTACGAGCAGTACTTC CASSVDQASYEQYF
TRBJ2-7 TRBV19 NA TRBD1 TGTGCCAGTAGTACCCCGGGACAGGGCTACGAGCAGTACTTC CASSTPGQGYEQYF
TRBJ2-7 TRBV7-3 NA NA TGTGCCAGCAGCTTAGATGGGGGAGTGGGGGAGCAGTACTTC CASSLDGGVGEQYF
TRBJ2-1 TRBV7-3 NA TRBD1 TGTGCCAGCAGCAAAAAACCGCGACAGGGTAGCGATGAGCAGTTCTTC CASSKKPRQGSDEQFF
TRBJ2-7 TRBV14 few NA TGTGCCAGCAGCCAAGATCCTTCCTACGAGCAGTACTTC CASSQDPSYEQYF
TRBJ1-2 TRBV7-3 few NA TGTGCCAGCAGCTTAAAGTGGGGCTATGGCTACACCTTC CASSLKWGYGYTF
TRBJ2-7 TRBV9 NA NA TGTGCCAGCAGCGTAGGAGGCGGAGCCCTCTACGAGCAGTACTTC CASSVGGGALYEQYF
TRBJ1-5 TRBV28 NA NA TGTGCCAGCAGTTTATCGGGCCGTCAGCCCCAGCATTTT CASSLSGRQPQHF
TRBJ1-1 TRBV6-9 NA NA TGTGCCAGCAGTTACCATCCCAGGATGGTAGCTTTCTTT CASSYHPRMVAFF
TRBJ1-3 TRBV18 few NA TGTGCCAGCTCAGGGGCGGGACCGAACTCTGGAAACACCATATATTTT CASSGAGPNSGNTIYF
TRBJ2-7 TRBV9 NA TRBD1 TGTGCCAGCAGCGTAGAGGGGGCCGGCGAGCAGTACTTC CASSVEGAGEQYF
TRBJ2-3 TRBV5-1 NA NA TGCGCCAGCAGCCAAGGAGGGGGAAACACAGATACGCAGTATTTT CASSQGGGNTDTQYF
TRBJ2-7 TRBV28 NA TRBD2 TGTGCCAGCAGTCCAAATTATTCTAGCGGGAGGTTATGGTACTTC CASSPNYSSGRLWYF
TRBJ2-5 TRBV7-2 NA TRBD2 TGTGCCAGCAGCACTCGTCTAGCGGGAGGACACGAGACCCAGTACTTC CASSTRLAGGHETQYF
TRBJ2-1 TRBV6-1 NA NA TGTGCCAGCGGGGTTTGGGCGTATGAGCAGTTCTTC CASGVWAYEQFF
TRBJ1-1 TRBV7-9 NA NA TGTGCCAGCAGCTTAAGTTTAAGTGAAGCTTTCTTT CASSLSLSEAFF
TRBJ1-1 TRBV15 NA NA TGTGCCACCAGCTCGCTCAGGGTAGGGAACACTGAAGCTTTCTTT CATSSLRVGNTEAFF
TRBJ1-1 TRBV7-8 NA NA TGTGCCAGCAGCCCGGGAGGGGGAGAGAACACTGAAGCTTTCTTT CASSPGGGENTEAFF
TRBJ2-2 TRBV28 NA NA TGTGCCAGCAGTTTATCGGGAGAGAACACCGGGGAGCTGTTTTTT CASSLSGENTGELFF
TRBJ2-7 TRBV18 NA NA TGTGCCAGCTCACCACCCGGACGAACCTTCTACGAGCAGTACTTC CASSPPGRTFYEQYF
TRBJ1-3 TRBV18 NA NA TGTGCCAGCTCACCAGGGGAACCCGGAAACACCATATATTTT CASSPGEPGNTIYF
TRBJ1-2 TRBV6-1 NA TRBD1 TGTGCCAGCTGGGGGGGGACAGGGTCGTTTGGCTACACCTTC CASWGGTGSFGYTF
TRBJ1-5 TRBV6-5 NA NA TGTGCCAGCAGTTACGGGGCAGCGGCTGGGTGGCCCCAGCATTTT CASSYGAAAGWPQHF
TRBJ2-3 TRBV9 NA NA TGTGCCAGCAGTGCTCTAGGGGGAGGACCAGATACGCAGTATTTT CASSALGGGPDTQYF
TRBJ1-1 TRBV5-1 NA NA TGCGCCAGCAGCTTGGGGGCCAGTGGGGACACTGAAGCTTTCTTT CASSLGASGDTEAFF
TRBJ2-3 TRBV28 NA NA TGTGCCAGCAGTGTTTTCAACACAGATACGCAGTATTTT CASSVFNTDTQYF
TRBJ2-3 TRBV28 NA TRBD1 TGTGCCAGCAGCCCCCCGACAGGGGCCAACACAGATACGCAGTATTTT CASSPPTGANTDTQYF
TRBJ2-3 TRBV28 NA TRBD2 TGTGCCAGCAGTCCCTACGGGGTAGCGGGAGGGGGTAGCACAGATACGCAGTATTTT CASSPYGVAGGGSTDTQYF
TRBJ2-1 TRBV27 NA NA TGTGCCAGCAGTCCCCTCGGGCCACTCTCCTACAATGAGCAGTTCTTC CASSPLGPLSYNEQFF